The next 17 T cell receptor beta chains were all read from a single sample in a study of blood T cells in healthy people across ages. The use of a sample-barcoded 5' primer and a J-beta primer mix characterized a second PCR of about 6 to 11 cycles. Each CDR3 protein gets one entry after TCRdb re-called the 5' RACE reads with MiXCR. The sample lists 700,000 or so distinct CDR3 sequences; 22% were seen once. Input material: blood. The receptors stem from a man aged 70 or older in good health.

This rearrangement joins TRBV29-1 to TRBJ1-2; D is unresolved. This CDR3 spans 13 amino acids. Trimming removed 4 bases from V and 7 bases from J, with 16 bases in between. CDR1 and CDR2 (germline): SQVTM, ANQGSEA. The CDR3 DNA follows: TGCAGCGTTGGAGTAGCGGGGTCTCCTGGCTACACCTTC. Translating gives CSVGVAGSPGYTF.

The rearrangement links TRBV5-1 to TRBJ1-3; the D gene is possibly TRBD1 (5 bases). Germline CDR1 reads SGHRS; CDR2 reads YFSETQ. V dropped 0 bases and J dropped 6 bases, with 13 bases sitting between them. This CDR3 is built from 15 residues. The CDR3 DNA is TGCGCCAGCAGCTTGGCCGCACAGGACGCAAACACCATATATTTT. Its protein is CASSLAAQDANTIYF.

This clonotype was counted only a few times. The chain is built from TRBV12-3 or TRBV12-4 and TRBJ2-5; TRBD2 might be the D (5 bases). Between the trimmed V and J ends, which lost 5 bases and 1 base, there was a span of 14 bases. The CDR3 loop spans 15 amino acids. The CDR3 region has the DNA TGTGCCAGCAGTCCCCAACTAGGAAGCCAAGAGACCCAGTACTTC. It is translated as CASSPQLGSQETQYF.

This clonotype was observed a few times. This chain links TRBV20-1 with TRBJ2-4; D possibly uses TRBD1 or TRBD2 (5 bases each). Trimming left V 0 bases short and J 5 bases short, with 14 bases between. CDR3 length: 15 residues. Germline CDR1 and CDR2: DFQATT and SNEGSKA (reference sequence). This CDR3 reads CSARDLGVGQNIQYF. CDR3 nucleotides: TGCAGTGCTAGAGATCTGGGGGTAGGCCAAAACATTCAGTACTTC.

This clonotype was detected only a few times. The rearrangement links TRBV7-6 to TRBJ2-5; D uncertain. V was pared by 1 base and J by 5 bases, with 17 bases between. The CDR3 runs 16 residues. CDR1 SGHVS and CDR2 FNYEAQ come from the germline V gene. The CDR3 DNA reads as TGTGCCAGCAGCTTAGTGGTCCCCCCGATAAGGGAGACCCAGTACTTC. This sequence encodes CASSLVVPPIRETQYF.

This clonotype was recorded a few times. The rearrangement links TRBV10-3 to TRBJ2-1, with TRBD1 matching over 8 bases. The CDR3 is made up of 17 amino acids. V shed 6 bases and J 0 bases; nucleotides not matched to a gene: 10. Looked up from germline, CDR1 is ENHRY and CDR2 is SYGVKD. In DNA form, the CDR3 reads TGTGCCATCAGGGGACAGGACTCGGGCCTCTCCTACAATGAGCAGTTCTTC. Translation: CAIRGQDSGLSYNEQFF.

CDR3 in DNA: TGTGCCAGCAGCTCCGGGACAGGGCGCGCTTTCTTT. Amino acids: CASSSGTGRAFF. The rearrangement joins TRBV7-9 to TRBJ1-1; 9 nucleotides align to TRBD1. From germline, CDR1 is SEHNR and CDR2 FQNEAQ (reference sequence). The V and J ends lost 4 bases and 11 bases, in that order; junction bases with no gene match: 5. The CDR3 consists of 12 residues. Together with reference TRBV7-9 and TRBJ1-1, the CDR3 gives the full variable domain: DTGVSQNPRHKITKRGQNVTFRCDPISEHNRLYWYRQTLGQGPEFLTYFQNEAQLEKSRLLSDRFSAERPKGSFSTLEIQRTEQGDSAMYLCASSSGTGRAFFGQGTRLTVV.

This clonotype was detected many times. The chain carries TRBV6-5 and TRBJ2-5, with D unclear. V was shortened by 3 bases and J by 2 bases, with 13 bases between the two germline ends. The CDR3 sequence is 15 residues long. Germline V gives CDR1 MNHEY, CDR2 SVGAGI. The CDR3 sequence: CASSYAGTVQETQYF. The CDR3 DNA follows: TGTGCCAGCAGTTATGCCGGTACGGTGCAAGAGACCCAGTACTTC.

The rearrangement joins TRBV5-1 to TRBJ2-2, with 11 bases lining up with TRBD2. Trimming removed 0 bases from V and 5 bases from J; junction bases left unmatched: 3. The germline CDR1 and CDR2 sequences are SGHRS and YFSETQ. The CDR3 sequence is 16 residues long. CDR3 loop: CASSLGLAGWTGELFF. The DNA of the CDR3 is TGCGCCAGCAGCTTGGGACTAGCGGGATGGACCGGGGAGCTGTTTTTT.

This clonotype was seen a handful of times. This rearrangement joins TRBV20-1 to TRBJ2-6; D is uncertain. CDR1 and CDR2 (germline): DFQATT, SNEGSKA (reference sequence). The V end was cut by 3 bases, the J end by 0 bases, with 9 bases between. The CDR3 covers 15 residues. CDR3 region: CSARVANSGANVLTF. CDR3 DNA: TGCAGTGCTAGGGTTGCTAACTCTGGGGCCAACGTCCTGACTTTC.

The J gene is TRBJ2-3, the V gene TRBV18; TRBD1 agrees at 8 bases. The trim removed 2 bases at V and 4 bases at J, leaving 8 bases unmatched. The CDR3 extends over 16 amino acids. Per the germline V gene, CDR1 is KGHSH and CDR2 is LQKENI. Written as DNA, the CDR3 is TGTGCCAGCTCACCAAGGCCGGACAGGGTTGCAGATACGCAGTATTTT. Translated: CASSPRPDRVADTQYF. The full variable domain, with the rest looked up from reference TRBV18 and TRBJ2-3, is NAGVMQNPRHLVRRRGQEARLRCSPMKGHSHVYWYRQLPEEGLKFMVYLQKENIIDESGMPKERFSAEFPKEGPSILRIQQVVRGDSAAYFCASSPRPDRVADTQYFGPGTRLTVL.

The chain couples TRBV6-5 to TRBJ2-4; the D gene is possibly TRBD1 (6 bases). This CDR3 is built from 16 residues. V was clipped by 3 bases and J by 0 bases, with 12 bases between them. Germline V gene lookup returns CDR1 MNHEY and CDR2 SVGAGI. This CDR3 reads CASSYKGHLAKNIQYF. The CDR3 bases are TGTGCCAGCAGTTATAAGGGACATTTAGCCAAAAACATTCAGTACTTC.

The genes are TRBV6-1 and TRBJ2-1; 8 bases are shared with TRBD2. Germline V gives CDR1 MNHNS, CDR2 SASEGT. The CDR3 has 15 residues. Losses at the gene ends were 7 bases for V and 1 base for J; bases not matched to a gene: 6. CDR3 sequence: CASTKAGVSYNEQFF. Here the CDR3 DNA reads TGTGCCAGCACCAAAGCGGGGGTATCCTACAATGAGCAGTTCTTC.

This clonotype appeared a few times. The chain combines TRBV7-8 with TRBJ1-4; weak D call: TRBD1 (5 bases). The CDR3 loop spans 15 amino acids. Trimming shortened V by 6 bases and J by 8 bases, and 19 bases separated the two germline ends. Germline V lookup: CDR1 SGHVS, CDR2 FQNEAQ. CDR3 DNA sequence: TGTGCCAGCAGGCAACCGTTAGGGGAAGGCGAAAAACTGTTTTTT. Translation gives CASRQPLGEGEKLFF. The full variable domain, completed using reference TRBV7-8 and TRBJ1-4, is GAGVSQSPRYKVAKRGQDVALRCDPISGHVSLFWYQQALGQGPEFLTYFQNEAQLDKSGLPSDRFFAERPEGSVSTLKIQRTQQEDSAVYLCASRQPLGEGEKLFFGSGTQLSVL.

This clonotype was observed a few times. CDR3 sequence reads: CASSLRQGQNIQYF. The CDR3 region has the DNA TGTGCCAGCAGTCTTCGACAGGGGCAAAACATTCAGTACTTC. V is TRBV28 and J is TRBJ2-4, with 8 bases fitting TRBD1. CDR1 and CDR2 (germline): MDHEN, SYDVKM. The CDR3 runs 14 residues. V shed 5 bases and J 5 bases; nucleotides not matched to a gene: 5.

This clonotype was observed a handful of times. The chain carries TRBV6-1 and TRBJ2-3; D gene uncertain. Trimming pared 3 bases from V and 7 bases from J, leaving 8 bases between. The CDR3 is made up of 12 amino acids. Germline values: CDR1 MNHNS, CDR2 SASEGT. The CDR3, as DNA: TGTGCCAGCAGTGAGGTGGTACATACGCAGTATTTT. The encoded protein is CASSEVVHTQYF.

This clonotype was seen a handful of times. The chain recombines TRBV6-5 with TRBJ1-3; D call uncertain. Deletions cut 6 bases from V and 0 bases from J, with 12 bases between. The V gene's germline CDR1 is MNHEY and CDR2 SVGAGI. CDR3 length: 15 amino acids. Here the CDR3 DNA reads TGTGCCAGCAGCCTTGACTGGAGCTCTGGAAACACCATATATTTT. It encodes CASSLDWSSGNTIYF.